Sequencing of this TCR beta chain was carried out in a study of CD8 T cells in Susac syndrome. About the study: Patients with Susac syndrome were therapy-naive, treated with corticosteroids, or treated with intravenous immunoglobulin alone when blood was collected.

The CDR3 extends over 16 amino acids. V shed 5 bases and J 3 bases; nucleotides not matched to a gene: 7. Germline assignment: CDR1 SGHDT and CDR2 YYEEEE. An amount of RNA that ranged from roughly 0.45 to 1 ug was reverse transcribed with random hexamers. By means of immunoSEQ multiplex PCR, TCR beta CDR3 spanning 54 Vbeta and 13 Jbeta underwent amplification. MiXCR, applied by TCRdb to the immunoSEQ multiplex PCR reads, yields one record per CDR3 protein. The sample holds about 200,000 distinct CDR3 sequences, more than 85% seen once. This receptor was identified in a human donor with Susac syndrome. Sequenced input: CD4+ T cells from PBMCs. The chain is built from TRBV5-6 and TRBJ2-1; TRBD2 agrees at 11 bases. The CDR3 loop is CASSYLAGGGYNEQFF. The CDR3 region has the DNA TGTGCCAGCAGTTATCTAGCGGGGGGAGGCTACAATGAGCAGTTCTTC. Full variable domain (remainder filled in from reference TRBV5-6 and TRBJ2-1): DAGVTQSPTHLIKTRGQQVTLRCSPKSGHDTVSWYQQALGQGPQFIFQYYEEEERQRGNFPDRFSGHQFPNYSSELNVNALLLGDSALYLCASSYLAGGGYNEQFFGPGTRLTVL.